This is a list of T cell receptor beta chains from one sample in a study of blood T cell repertoires in COVID-19. Some clones are missing from TCRdb's copy, which holds only in-frame ones; the method was immunoSEQ multiplex PCR. The profile shows hundreds of thousands of clones, about nine tenths of them singletons. The sequenced sample was peripheral blood. The receptors originated from a man aged 45-65 years with COVID-19, enrolled during active disease. The CDR3 runs from the conserved cysteine through the conserved F or W. A D gene is named only where the DNA matches it firmly. Where a row states a size, it is once, few, many or the class of an expanded clone; other rows omit it.

.,TRBV2,TRBD1,TRBJ2-2,CASSDEQGAGTGELFF,TGTGCCAGCAGTGATGAACAGGGGGCCGGCACCGGGGAGCTGTTTTTT
.,TRBV6-2/TRBV6-3,TRBD2,TRBJ2-1,CASSYPMTTSGRSRSYNEQFF,TGTGCCAGCAGTTACCCCATGACTACTAGCGGGAGGAGTCGCTCCTACAATGAGCAGTTCTTC
once,TRBV24-1,TRBD1,TRBJ2-5,CATSGGQGDGQETQYF,TGTGCCACCAGTGGGGGACAGGGGGACGGACAAGAGACCCAGTACTTC
few,TRBV5-8,.,TRBJ1-6,CASSMETANNSPLHF,TGTGCCAGCAGCATGGAGACAGCGAATAATTCACCCCTCCACTTT
.,TRBV19,.,TRBJ2-6,CASVSVASGANVLTF,TGTGCCAGTGTCTCGGTAGCCTCTGGGGCCAACGTCCTGACTTTC
.,TRBV6-5,.,TRBJ2-2,CASYNTGELFF,TGTGCCAGCTATAACACCGGGGAGCTGTTTTTT
.,TRBV24-1,TRBD2,TRBJ2-2,CATSAAGANTGELFF,TGTGCCACCAGTGCGGCGGGAGCGAACACCGGGGAGCTGTTTTTT
once,TRBV19,.,TRBJ2-3,CASSIRLSTDTQYF,TGTGCCAGTAGTATACGACTAAGCACAGATACGCAGTATTTT
.,TRBV24-1,TRBD2,TRBJ2-7,CATSETGTRHEQYF,TGTGCCACCAGTGAAACCGGGACTAGGCACGAGCAGTACTTC
.,TRBV27,TRBD2,TRBJ2-1,CASSQLAGEVSEQFF,TGTGCCAGCAGTCAACTAGCGGGAGAGGTTTCGGAGCAGTTCTTC
.,TRBV3-1/TRBV3-2,TRBD1,TRBJ1-1,CASSQADRGAEAFF,TGTGCCAGCAGCCAAGCGGACAGGGGGGCTGAAGCTTTCTTT
.,TRBV6-1,.,TRBJ1-1,CASSEVRLNTEAFF,TGTGCCAGCAGTGAAGTCAGATTGAACACTGAAGCTTTCTTT
.,TRBV6-2/TRBV6-3,.,TRBJ2-2,CASSFHRGGTGELFF,TGTGCCAGCAGTTTCCACCGGGGTGGCACCGGGGAGCTGTTTTTT
.,TRBV19,TRBD1,TRBJ1-5,CASSIQTGDSNQPQHF,TGTGCCAGTAGTATCCAGACAGGGGATAGCAATCAGCCCCAGCATTTT
.,TRBV29-1,.,TRBJ2-7,CSFHTPSYEQYF,TGCAGCTTCCACACCCCCTCCTACGAGCAGTACTTC
.,TRBV27,.,TRBJ1-2,CASSSDTSNYGYTF,TGTGCCAGCAGTTCTGACACGTCTAACTATGGCTACACCTTC
.,TRBV11-2,TRBD2,TRBJ2-5,CASSLEGLAGVGQYF,TGTGCCAGCAGCTTAGAGGGACTAGCGGGAGTCGGCCAGTACTTC
.,TRBV19,.,TRBJ2-2,CASSAQKNTGELFF,TGTGCCAGTAGTGCCCAGAAGAACACCGGGGAGCTGTTTTTT
.,TRBV7-9,TRBD2,TRBJ2-2,CASSGRASGGAYGELFF,TGTGCCAGCAGCGGACGCGCTAGCGGGGGGGCATACGGGGAGCTGTTTTTT
once,TRBV7-8,TRBD1,TRBJ2-7,CASSLGEGQGEHEQYF,TGTGCCAGCAGCTTAGGGGAGGGACAGGGGGAACACGAGCAGTACTTC
once,TRBV2,.,TRBJ1-5,CASSSQGTDQPQHF,TGTGCCAGCAGTTCACAGGGTACTGATCAGCCCCAGCATTTT
.,TRBV10-3,.,TRBJ2-6,CAISDPFGEFSGANVLTF,TGTGCCATCAGTGACCCATTCGGAGAGTTTTCTGGGGCCAACGTCCTGACTTTC
.,TRBV12-3/TRBV12-4,.,TRBJ2-1,CASSLEYSVEQFF,TGTGCCAGCAGTTTAGAGTACTCGGTTGAGCAGTTCTTC
few,TRBV6-5,TRBD1,TRBJ1-2,CASRYRDRVFYGYTF,TGTGCCAGCAGATACCGGGACAGAGTTTTCTATGGCTACACCTTC
.,TRBV29-1,TRBD1,TRBJ2-3,CSAQRQGSTDTQYF,TGCAGCGCCCAGAGACAGGGCTCCACAGATACGCAGTATTTT
.,TRBV10-2,TRBD2,TRBJ2-5,CASSPLAGQAEQYF,TGCGCCAGCAGTCCATTAGCGGGCCAAGCAGAGCAGTACTTC
few,TRBV29-1,.,TRBJ1-2,CSVEEGLGTDVNYGYTF,TGCAGCGTTGAAGAAGGACTAGGGACGGACGTTAACTATGGCTACACCTTC
.,TRBV7-9,.,TRBJ2-2,CASKYGASVGELFF,TGTGCCAGCAAATACGGCGCTAGCGTCGGGGAGCTGTTTTTT
.,TRBV7-2,.,TRBJ2-3,CASSYRGSGTDTQYF,TGTGCCAGCAGCTACCGGGGATCTGGCACAGATACGCAGTATTTT
.,TRBV10-3,.,TRBJ2-7,CAISESPRGDEQYF,TGTGCCATCAGTGAGTCGCCTAGGGGCGACGAGCAGTACTTC
.,TRBV7-9,.,TRBJ1-1,CASSLGQREAFF,TGTGCCAGCAGCTTAGGACAAAGGGAAGCTTTCTTT
few,TRBV9,TRBD1,TRBJ1-3,CASSALQGSSSGNTIYF,TGTGCCAGCAGCGCGCTACAGGGGTCAAGCTCTGGAAACACCATATATTTT
.,TRBV7-9,.,TRBJ2-1,CASTMYQGSYNEQFF,TGTGCCAGCACCATGTACCAGGGCTCCTACAATGAGCAGTTCTTC
few,TRBV7-8,.,TRBJ1-1,CASSTSENTEAFF,TGTGCCAGCAGCACATCAGAGAACACTGAAGCTTTCTTT
few,TRBV12-3/TRBV12-4,.,TRBJ1-6,CASSFRGNSPLHF,TGTGCCAGCAGTTTTAGGGGGAATTCACCCCTCCACTTT
.,TRBV19,.,TRBJ1-5,CASGGAGNQPQHF,TGTGCCAGTGGAGGGGCGGGCAATCAGCCCCAGCATTTT
few,TRBV28,TRBD1,TRBJ2-1,CASRFGTARTYNEQFF,TGTGCCAGCAGATTTGGGACAGCCCGAACGTACAATGAGCAGTTCTTC
.,TRBV6-1,.,TRBJ2-7,CASSEVWDNYEQYF,TGTGCCAGCAGTGAAGTTTGGGACAACTACGAGCAGTACTTC
.,TRBV3-1/TRBV3-2,.,TRBJ1-2,CASSQGLTNYGYTF,TGTGCCAGCAGCCAAGGACTCACAAACTATGGCTACACCTTC
.,TRBV6-2/TRBV6-3,.,TRBJ1-2,CASSYSSPLCYTF,TGTGCCAGCAGTTACTCGAGCCCTCTGTGCTACACCTTC
once,TRBV9,.,TRBJ1-2,CASSVTQGDGYTF,TGTGCCAGCAGCGTAACACAGGGAGATGGCTACACCTTC
.,TRBV28,TRBD2,TRBJ2-1,CASRETSGGYNEQFF,TGTGCCAGCCGCGAGACTAGCGGGGGGTACAATGAGCAGTTCTTC
.,TRBV7-8,TRBD2,TRBJ2-7,CASSLGGRLAGDRTYEQYF,TGTGCCAGCAGCTTAGGGGGGAGACTAGCGGGAGATCGGACCTACGAGCAGTACTTC
.,TRBV15,.,TRBJ1-1,CATTKRPEAGWNTEAFF,TGTGCCACGACGAAGAGGCCGGAGGCAGGTTGGAACACTGAAGCTTTCTTT
.,TRBV10-3,TRBD2,TRBJ2-7,CAISESLAGGLTYEQYF,TGTGCCATCAGTGAGTCTTTAGCGGGGGGCCTGACCTACGAGCAGTACTTC
.,TRBV7-2,.,TRBJ1-5,CASSWGGSSNQPQHF,TGTGCCAGCAGCTGGGGGGGCTCGAGCAATCAGCCCCAGCATTTT
few,TRBV30,.,TRBJ1-2,CAWRQIGGPYGYTF,TGTGCCTGGAGGCAAATCGGGGGGCCCTATGGCTACACCTTC
.,TRBV27,TRBD1,TRBJ2-5,CASSAQGAQETQYF,TGTGCCAGCAGTGCACAGGGGGCTCAAGAGACCCAGTACTTC
.,TRBV19,.,TRBJ2-2,CASTNLGELFF,TGTGCCAGTACCAATCTAGGGGAGCTGTTTTTT
.,TRBV6-5,.,TRBJ2-6,CASRPISGANVLTF,TGTGCCAGCAGACCTATCTCTGGGGCCAACGTCCTGACTTTC
.,TRBV20-1,TRBD1,TRBJ1-2,CSASNRGVEGGYTF,TGCAGTGCTAGTAACAGGGGGGTCGAGGGTGGCTACACCTTC
.,TRBV7-8,TRBD1,TRBJ1-3,CASSSGQGINTIYF,TGTGCCAGCAGCTCCGGACAGGGGATAAACACCATATATTTT
.,TRBV29-1,.,TRBJ2-3,CSAPGAGFTDTQYF,TGCAGCGCGCCCGGGGCGGGATTCACAGATACGCAGTATTTT
.,TRBV6-5,.,TRBJ1-2,CASSYPDSLGYTF,TGTGCCAGCAGTTACCCTGACAGTCTTGGCTACACCTTC
.,TRBV4-1,.,TRBJ1-2,CASSPRFLEYGYTF,TGCGCCAGCAGCCCTCGTTTTTTGGAGTATGGCTACACCTTC
.,TRBV7-3,.,TRBJ1-5,CASSIRNQPQHF,TGTGCCAGCAGCATCCGTAATCAGCCCCAGCATTTT
.,TRBV5-1,TRBD1,TRBJ1-1,CASSYDRANTEAFF,TGCGCCAGCAGTTACGACAGGGCGAACACTGAAGCTTTCTTT
.,TRBV6-2/TRBV6-3,.,TRBJ1-1,CASSYLTGVYTEAFF,TGTGCCAGCAGTTACCTTACCGGGGTATACACTGAAGCTTTCTTT